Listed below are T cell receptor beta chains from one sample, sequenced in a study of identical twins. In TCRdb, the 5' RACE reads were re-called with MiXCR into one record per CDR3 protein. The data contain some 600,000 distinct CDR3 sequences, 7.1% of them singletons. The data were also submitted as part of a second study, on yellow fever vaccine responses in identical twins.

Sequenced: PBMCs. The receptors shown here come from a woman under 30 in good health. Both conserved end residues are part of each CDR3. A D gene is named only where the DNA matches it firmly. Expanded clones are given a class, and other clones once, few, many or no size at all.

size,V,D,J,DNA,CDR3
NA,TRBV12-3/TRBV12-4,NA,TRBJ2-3,TGTGCCAGCACCGTAGAAGTTAGCACAGATACGCAGTATTTT,CASTVEVSTDTQYF
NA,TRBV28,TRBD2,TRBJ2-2,TGTGCCAGCAGTTCTTCCGCCGGGACTAGCGGGGGGAACACCGGGGAGCTGTTTTTT,CASSSSAGTSGGNTGELFF
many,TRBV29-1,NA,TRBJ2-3,TGCAGCGTTGAAGACTCCCTTGCCCCGAATACGCAGTATTTT,CSVEDSLAPNTQYF
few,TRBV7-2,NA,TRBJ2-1,TGTGCCAGCAGCTTAGTGTGGGACGCCAAGCAGTTCTTC,CASSLVWDAKQFF
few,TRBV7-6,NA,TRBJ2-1,TGTGCCAGCAGCGCCTCAGGGCAGGGGCCATACAATGAGCAGTTCTTC,CASSASGQGPYNEQFF
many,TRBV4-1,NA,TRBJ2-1,TGCGCCAGCAGCCAAAGAACTAGTTTATATGAGCAGTTCTTC,CASSQRTSLYEQFF
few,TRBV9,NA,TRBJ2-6,TGTGCCAGCAGCGTAGCTACTGGAGGGGCTGGGGCCAACGTCCTGACTTTC,CASSVATGGAGANVLTF
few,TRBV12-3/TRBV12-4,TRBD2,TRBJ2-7,TGTGCCAGCAGTGCGGGACTAGCGGGAGGGTACGAGCAGTACTTC,CASSAGLAGGYEQYF
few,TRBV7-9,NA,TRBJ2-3,TGTGCCAGCAGCCCCGAGGACCTAACCTCAGATACGCAGTATTTT,CASSPEDLTSDTQYF
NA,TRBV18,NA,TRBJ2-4,TGTGCCAGCTCACCAGCAGTGCTAGCCAAAAACATTCAGTACTTC,CASSPAVLAKNIQYF
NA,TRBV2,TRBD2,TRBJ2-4,TGTGCCAGCAGTGACTCACTAGCGGGGGAGGGGAACATTCAGTACTTC,CASSDSLAGEGNIQYF
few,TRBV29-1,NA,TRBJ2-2,TGCAGCGTTGCGCAGAGAGGGGAGCTGTTTTTT,CSVAQRGELFF
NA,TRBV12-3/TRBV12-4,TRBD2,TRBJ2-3,TGTGCCAGCAGTTCCCTCGAGCGGGGGGGCCATACAGATACGCAGTATTTT,CASSSLERGGHTDTQYF
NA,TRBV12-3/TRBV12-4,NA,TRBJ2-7,TGTGCCAGCAGTTTATCTTCCGGGGCCTCCTACGAGCAGTACTTC,CASSLSSGASYEQYF